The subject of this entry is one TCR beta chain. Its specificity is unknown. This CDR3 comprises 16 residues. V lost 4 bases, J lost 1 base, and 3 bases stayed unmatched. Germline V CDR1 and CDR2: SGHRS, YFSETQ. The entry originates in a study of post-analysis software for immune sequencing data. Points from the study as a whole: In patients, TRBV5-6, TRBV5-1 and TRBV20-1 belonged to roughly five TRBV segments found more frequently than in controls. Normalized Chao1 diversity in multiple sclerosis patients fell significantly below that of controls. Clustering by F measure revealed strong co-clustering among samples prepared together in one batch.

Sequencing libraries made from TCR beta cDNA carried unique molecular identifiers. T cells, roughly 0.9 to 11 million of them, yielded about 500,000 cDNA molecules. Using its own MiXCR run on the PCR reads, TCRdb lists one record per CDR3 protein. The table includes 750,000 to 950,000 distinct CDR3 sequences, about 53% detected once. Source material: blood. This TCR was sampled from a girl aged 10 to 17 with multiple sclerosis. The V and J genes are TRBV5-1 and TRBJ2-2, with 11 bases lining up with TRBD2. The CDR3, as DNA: TGCGCCAGCAGCATGACTAGCGGGAAGAACACCGGGGAGCTGTTTTTT. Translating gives CASSMTSGKNTGELFF.